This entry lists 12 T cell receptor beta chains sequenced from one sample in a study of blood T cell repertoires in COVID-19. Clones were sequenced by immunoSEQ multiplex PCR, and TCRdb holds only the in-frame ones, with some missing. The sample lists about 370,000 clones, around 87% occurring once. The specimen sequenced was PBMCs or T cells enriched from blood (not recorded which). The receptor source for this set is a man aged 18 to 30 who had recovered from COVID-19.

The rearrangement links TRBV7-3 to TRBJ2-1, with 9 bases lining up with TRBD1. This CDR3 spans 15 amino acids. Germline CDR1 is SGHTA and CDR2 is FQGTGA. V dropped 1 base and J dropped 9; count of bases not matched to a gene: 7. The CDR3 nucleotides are TGTGCCAGCAGCTTAATACCCGGGACAGGGAGTGAGCAGTTCTTC. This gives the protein CASSLIPGTGSEQFF. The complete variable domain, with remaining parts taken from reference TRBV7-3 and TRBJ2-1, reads GAGVSQTPSNKVTEKGKYVELRCDPISGHTALYWYRQSLGQGPEFLIYFQGTGAADDSGLPNDRFFAVRPEGSVSTLKIQRTERGDSAVYLCASSLIPGTGSEQFFGPGTRLTVL.

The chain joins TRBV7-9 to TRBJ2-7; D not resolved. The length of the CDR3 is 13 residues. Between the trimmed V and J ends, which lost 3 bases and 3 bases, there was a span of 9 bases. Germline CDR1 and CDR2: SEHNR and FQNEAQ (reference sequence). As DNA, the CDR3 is TGTGCCAGCAGCTTCGGAGAGCTCTACGAGCAGTACTTC. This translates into CASSFGELYEQYF.

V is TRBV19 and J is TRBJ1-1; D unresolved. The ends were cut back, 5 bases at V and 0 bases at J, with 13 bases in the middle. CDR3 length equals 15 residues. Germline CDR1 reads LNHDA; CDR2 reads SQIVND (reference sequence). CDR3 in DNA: TGTGCCAGTAGTGAGGAGCGATCAATGAACACTGAAGCTTTCTTT. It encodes CASSEERSMNTEAFF.

CDR3 bases: TGCGCCAGCAGCCCCACCCACAGGGCGCAGACCCAGTACTTC. It is translated as CASSPTHRAQTQYF. V gene TRBV5-1 combines with J gene TRBJ2-5, with D tentatively TRBD1 (6 bases). V lost 4 bases and J 6 bases, leaving 16 bases between the germline ends. The CDR3 extends over 14 amino acids. Looked up from germline, CDR1 is SGHRS and CDR2 is YFSETQ.

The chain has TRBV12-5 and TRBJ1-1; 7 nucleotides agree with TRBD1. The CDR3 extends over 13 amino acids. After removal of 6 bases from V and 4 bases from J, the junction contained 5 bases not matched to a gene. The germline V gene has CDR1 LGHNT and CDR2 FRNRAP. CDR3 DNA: TGTGCTAGTGGACCGACAGGGTTCACTGAAGCTTTCTTT. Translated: CASGPTGFTEAFF.

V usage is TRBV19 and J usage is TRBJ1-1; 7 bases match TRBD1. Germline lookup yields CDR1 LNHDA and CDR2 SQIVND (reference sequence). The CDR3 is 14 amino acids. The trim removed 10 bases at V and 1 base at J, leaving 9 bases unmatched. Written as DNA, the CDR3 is TGTGCCACCCTGGGGGACAGAGCGAACACTGAAGCTTTCTTT. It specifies CATLGDRANTEAFF.

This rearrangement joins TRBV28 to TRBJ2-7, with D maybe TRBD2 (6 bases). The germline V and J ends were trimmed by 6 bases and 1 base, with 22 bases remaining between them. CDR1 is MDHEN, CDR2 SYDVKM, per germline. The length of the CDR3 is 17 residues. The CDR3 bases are TGTGCCAGCAGGCTAAGGAGGTGGAGGGCGAAGTCCTACGAGCAGTACTTC. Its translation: CASRLRRWRAKSYEQYF.

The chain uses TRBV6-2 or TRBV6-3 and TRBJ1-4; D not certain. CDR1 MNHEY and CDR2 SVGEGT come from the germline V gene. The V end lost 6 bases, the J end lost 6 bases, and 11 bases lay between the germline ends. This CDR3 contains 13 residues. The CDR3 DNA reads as TGTGCCAGCAGCCACGGCAGCGATGAAAAACTGTTTTTT. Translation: CASSHGSDEKLFF.

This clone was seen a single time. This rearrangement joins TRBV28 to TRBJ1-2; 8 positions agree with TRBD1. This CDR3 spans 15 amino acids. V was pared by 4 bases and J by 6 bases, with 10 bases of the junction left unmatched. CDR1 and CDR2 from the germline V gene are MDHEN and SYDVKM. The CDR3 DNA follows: TGTGCCAGCAGTTCCCTCTCGGACAGGGCCCATGGCTACACCTTC. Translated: CASSSLSDRAHGYTF.

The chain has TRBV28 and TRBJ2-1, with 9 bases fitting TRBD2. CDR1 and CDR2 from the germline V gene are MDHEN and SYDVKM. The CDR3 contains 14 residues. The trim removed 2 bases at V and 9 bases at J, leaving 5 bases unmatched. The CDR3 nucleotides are TGTGCCAGCAGTTTAGTGGTAGCGGGAGCTGAGCAGTTCTTC. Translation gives CASSLVVAGAEQFF.

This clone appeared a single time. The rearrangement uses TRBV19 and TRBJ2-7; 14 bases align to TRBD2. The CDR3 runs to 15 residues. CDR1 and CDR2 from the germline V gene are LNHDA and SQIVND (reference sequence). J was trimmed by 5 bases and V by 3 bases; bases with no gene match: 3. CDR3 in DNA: TGTGCCAGTAGTATGGTGACTAGCGGGAGGGACGAGCAGTACTTC. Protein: CASSMVTSGRDEQYF.

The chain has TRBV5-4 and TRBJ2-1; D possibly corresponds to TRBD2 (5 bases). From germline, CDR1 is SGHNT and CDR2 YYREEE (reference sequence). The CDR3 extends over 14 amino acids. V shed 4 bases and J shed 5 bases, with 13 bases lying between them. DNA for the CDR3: TGTGCCAGCAGCCCACGGCTAGCAGACAATGAGCAGTTCTTC. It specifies CASSPRLADNEQFF.